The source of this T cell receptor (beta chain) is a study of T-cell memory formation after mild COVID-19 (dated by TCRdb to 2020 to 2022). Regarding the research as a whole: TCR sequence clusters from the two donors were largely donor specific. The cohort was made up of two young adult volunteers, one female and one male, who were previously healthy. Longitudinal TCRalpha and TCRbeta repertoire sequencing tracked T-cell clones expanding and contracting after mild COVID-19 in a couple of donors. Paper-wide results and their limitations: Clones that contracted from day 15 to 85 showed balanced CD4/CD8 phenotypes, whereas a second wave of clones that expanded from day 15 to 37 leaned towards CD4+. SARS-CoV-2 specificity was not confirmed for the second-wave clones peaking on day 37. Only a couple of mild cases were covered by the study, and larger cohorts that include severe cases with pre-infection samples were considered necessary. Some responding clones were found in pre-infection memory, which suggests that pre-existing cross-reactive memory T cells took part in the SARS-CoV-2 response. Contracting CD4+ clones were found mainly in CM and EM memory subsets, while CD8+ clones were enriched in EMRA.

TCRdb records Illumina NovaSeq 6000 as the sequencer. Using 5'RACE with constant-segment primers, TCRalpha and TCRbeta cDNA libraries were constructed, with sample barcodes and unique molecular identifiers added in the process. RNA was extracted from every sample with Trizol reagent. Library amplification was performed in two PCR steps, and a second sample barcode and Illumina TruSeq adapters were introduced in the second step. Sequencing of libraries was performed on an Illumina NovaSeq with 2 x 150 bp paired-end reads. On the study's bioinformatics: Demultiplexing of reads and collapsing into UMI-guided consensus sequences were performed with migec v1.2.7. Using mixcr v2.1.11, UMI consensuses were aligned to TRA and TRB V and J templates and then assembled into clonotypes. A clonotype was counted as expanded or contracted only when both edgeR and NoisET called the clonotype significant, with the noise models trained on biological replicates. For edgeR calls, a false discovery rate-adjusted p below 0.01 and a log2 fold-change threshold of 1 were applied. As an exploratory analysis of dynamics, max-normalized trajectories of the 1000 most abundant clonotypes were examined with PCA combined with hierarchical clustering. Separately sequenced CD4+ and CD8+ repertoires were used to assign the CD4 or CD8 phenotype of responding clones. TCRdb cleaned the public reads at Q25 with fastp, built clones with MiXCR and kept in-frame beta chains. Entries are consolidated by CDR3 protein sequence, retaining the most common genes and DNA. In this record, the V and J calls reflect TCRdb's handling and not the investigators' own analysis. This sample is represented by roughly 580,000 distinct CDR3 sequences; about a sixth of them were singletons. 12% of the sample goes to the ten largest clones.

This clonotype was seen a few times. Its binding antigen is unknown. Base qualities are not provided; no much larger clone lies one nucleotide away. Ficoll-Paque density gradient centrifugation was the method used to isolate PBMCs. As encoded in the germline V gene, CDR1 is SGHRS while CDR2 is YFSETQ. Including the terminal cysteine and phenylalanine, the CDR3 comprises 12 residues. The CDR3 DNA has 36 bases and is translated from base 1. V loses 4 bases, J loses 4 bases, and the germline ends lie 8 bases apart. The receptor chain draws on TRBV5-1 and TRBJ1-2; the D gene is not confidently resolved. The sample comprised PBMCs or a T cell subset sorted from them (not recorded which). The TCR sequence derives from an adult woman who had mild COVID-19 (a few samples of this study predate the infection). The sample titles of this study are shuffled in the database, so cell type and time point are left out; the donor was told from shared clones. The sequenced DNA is TGCGCCAGCAGCAAAGAAGGCTATGGCTACACCTTC. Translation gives CASSKEGYGYTF. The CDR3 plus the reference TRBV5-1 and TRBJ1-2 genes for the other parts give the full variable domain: KAGVTQTPRYLIKTRGQQVTLSCSPISGHRSVSWYQQTPGQGLQFLFEYFSETQRNKGNFPGRFSGRQFSNSRSEMNVSTLELGDSALYLCASSKEGYGYTFGSGTRLTVV.